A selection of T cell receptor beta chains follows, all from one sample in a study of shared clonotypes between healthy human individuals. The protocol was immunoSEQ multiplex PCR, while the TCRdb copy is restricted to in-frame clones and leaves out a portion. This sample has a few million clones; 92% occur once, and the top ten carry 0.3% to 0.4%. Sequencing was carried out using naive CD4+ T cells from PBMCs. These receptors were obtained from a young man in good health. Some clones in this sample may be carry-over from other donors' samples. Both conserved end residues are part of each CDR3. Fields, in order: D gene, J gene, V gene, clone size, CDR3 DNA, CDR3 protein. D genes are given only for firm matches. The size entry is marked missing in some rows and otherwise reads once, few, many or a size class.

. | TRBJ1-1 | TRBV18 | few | TGTGCCAGCTCAGAAGACGTAGCCAGTTTGAACACTGAAGCTTTCTTT | CASSEDVASLNTEAFF
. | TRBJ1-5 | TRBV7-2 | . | TGTGCCAGCAGCTTGGTGCCCCAGGGAAGGGGGAGCAATCAGCCCCAGCATTTT | CASSLVPQGRGSNQPQHF
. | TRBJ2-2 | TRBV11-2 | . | TGTGCCAGCAGCTTAGTAGCCCCCGGGTTCGGGGGGGAGCTGTTTTTT | CASSLVAPGFGGELFF
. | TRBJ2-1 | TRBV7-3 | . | TGTGCCAGCAGTCCCCGGCTAGCATCCTACAATGAGCAGTTCTTC | CASSPRLASYNEQFF
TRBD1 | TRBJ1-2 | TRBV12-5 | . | TGTGCTAGTGGTGACCCGACAGGGGGTCGTGGCTACACCTTC | CASGDPTGGRGYTF
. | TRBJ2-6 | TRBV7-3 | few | TGTGCCAGCAGCTCACAGGGTCCTGGGGCCAACGTCCTGACTTTC | CASSSQGPGANVLTF
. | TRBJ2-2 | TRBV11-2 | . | TGTGCCAGCAGCTTAGTCCAAGGGGCAGTAAACACCGGGGAGCTGTTTTTT | CASSLVQGAVNTGELFF
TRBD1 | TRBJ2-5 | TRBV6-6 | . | TGTGCCAGCAGTACCAGGGGGCTTGGGGAAGAGACCCAGTACTTC | CASSTRGLGEETQYF
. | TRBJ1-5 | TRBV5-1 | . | TGCGCCAGCAGCTTAAACAGGGATCAGCCCCAGCATTTT | CASSLNRDQPQHF
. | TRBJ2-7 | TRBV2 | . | TGTGCCAGCAGGCAAGACCTCTACGAGCAGTACTTC | CASRQDLYEQYF
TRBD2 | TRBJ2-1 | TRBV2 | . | TGTGCCAGCATTGGACTAGCCGCTTACAATGAGCAGTTCTTC | CASIGLAAYNEQFF
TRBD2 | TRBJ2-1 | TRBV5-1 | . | TGCGCCAGCAGCCCCAGGAGCGGGAGCTACAATGAGCAGTTCTTC | CASSPRSGSYNEQFF
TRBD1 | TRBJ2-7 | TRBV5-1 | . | TGCGCCAGCAGCCTTACGGGGACAGCCTACGAGCAGTACTTC | CASSLTGTAYEQYF
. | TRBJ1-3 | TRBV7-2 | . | TGTGCCAGCAGCCTAGGAACGAGGGGAAACACCATATATTTT | CASSLGTRGNTIYF
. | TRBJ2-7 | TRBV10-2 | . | TGCGCCAGCAGTGAGGGTCTACTCTACGAGCAGTACTTC | CASSEGLLYEQYF
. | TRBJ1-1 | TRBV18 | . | TGTGCCAGCTCCTCATTTTCGGGAAGTAAGTACATGAACACTGAAGCTTTCTTT | CASSSFSGSKYMNTEAFF
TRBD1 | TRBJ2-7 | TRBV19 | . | TGTGCCAGTAGTCAGTGGACAGGAAGGCAGTACTTC | CASSQWTGRQYF
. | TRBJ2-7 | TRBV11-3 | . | TGTGCCAGCAGCTTAGATTTGTCCTACGAGCAGTACTTC | CASSLDLSYEQYF
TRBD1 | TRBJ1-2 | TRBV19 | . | TGTGCCAGTCAGGATCCCTCGGGACAGGCTTCTAGCTACACCTTC | CASQDPSGQASSYTF
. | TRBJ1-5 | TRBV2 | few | TGTGCCAGCAGTGAAGTGGCTTATCAGCCCCAGCATTTT | CASSEVAYQPQHF
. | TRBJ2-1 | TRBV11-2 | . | TGTGCCAGCAGCTCAAGTATTCAAGTGGGATACAATGAGCAGTTCTTC | CASSSSIQVGYNEQFF
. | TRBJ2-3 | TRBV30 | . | TGTGCCTGGAGTGGAGAGGTTAGGAAGTATTTT | CAWSGEVRKYF
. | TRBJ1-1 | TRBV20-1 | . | TGCAGTGCTACTAGACAGATGGGGGCTTTCTTT | CSATRQMGAFF
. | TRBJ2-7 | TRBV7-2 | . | TGTGCCAGCAGCTTAGTTTTAGGTGTAGGCTACGAGCAGTACTTC | CASSLVLGVGYEQYF
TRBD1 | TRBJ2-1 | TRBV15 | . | TGTGCCACCAGAAAACGGACAGGGACGGACAATGAGCAGTTCTTC | CATRKRTGTDNEQFF
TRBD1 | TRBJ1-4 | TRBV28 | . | TGTGCCAGCAGGATAGGGGGCGAGGGTGAAAAACTGTTTTTT | CASRIGGEGEKLFF
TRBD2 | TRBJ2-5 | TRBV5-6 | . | TGTGCCAGCAGCCACCCCTCGGGAGGAGAGACCCAGTACTTC | CASSHPSGGETQYF
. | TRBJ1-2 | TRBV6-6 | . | TGTGCCAGCAGTTACTCAATACAGGGAGGTGGCTACACCTTC | CASSYSIQGGGYTF
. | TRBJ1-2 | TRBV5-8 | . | TGTGCCAGCAGCTTCCTCCAGGCCGATCGGAGGTTTATCGATGGCTACACCTTC | CASSFLQADRRFIDGYTF
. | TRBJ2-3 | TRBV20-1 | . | TGCAGTGCACCGGGCTGGGATACGCAGTATTTT | CSAPGWDTQYF
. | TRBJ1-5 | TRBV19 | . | TGTGCCAGTAGTATAGAGTGGCAGCCCCAGCATTTT | CASSIEWQPQHF
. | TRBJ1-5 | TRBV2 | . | TGTGCCAGCAGTTTGACAGGTAGCAATCAGCCCCAGCATTTT | CASSLTGSNQPQHF
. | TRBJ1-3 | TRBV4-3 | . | TGCGCCAGCAGCCAAGGGGATCGGGGGGCAAGAAACACCATATATTTT | CASSQGDRGARNTIYF
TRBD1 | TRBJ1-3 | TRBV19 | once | TGTGCCAGTACCGCGGACAGGGGGCTATCCGCTGGAAACACCATATATTTT | CASTADRGLSAGNTIYF
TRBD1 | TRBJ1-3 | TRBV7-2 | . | TGTGCCAGCAGCCCGGGACAGGGGGCGACTTTAGGCACCATATATTTT | CASSPGQGATLGTIYF
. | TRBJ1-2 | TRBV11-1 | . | TGTGCCAGCAGCCGCCCGGGCCCCCCTGATAGTGGCTACACCTTC | CASSRPGPPDSGYTF
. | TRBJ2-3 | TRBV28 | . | TGTGCCAGCAGTTTATTGGGAGATACGCAGTATTTT | CASSLLGDTQYF
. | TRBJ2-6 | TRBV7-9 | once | TGTGCCAGCAGCTTAAACTCTGGGGCCAACGTCCTGACTTTC | CASSLNSGANVLTF
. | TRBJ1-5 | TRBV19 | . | TGTGCCAGTAGTATAACGTTCTTGGGACGAGGAGGTCAGCCCCAGCATTTT | CASSITFLGRGGQPQHF
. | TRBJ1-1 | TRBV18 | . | TGTGCCAGCTCACCACCCTGGGGGACAAACATGAACACTGAAGCTTTCTTT | CASSPPWGTNMNTEAFF
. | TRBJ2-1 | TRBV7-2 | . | TGTGCCAGCAGCCCTGTGGTAGCCCTCTACAATGAGCAGTTCTTC | CASSPVVALYNEQFF
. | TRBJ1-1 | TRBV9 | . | TGTGCCAGCAGCAAAATTAAGGACACTGAAGCTTTCTTT | CASSKIKDTEAFF